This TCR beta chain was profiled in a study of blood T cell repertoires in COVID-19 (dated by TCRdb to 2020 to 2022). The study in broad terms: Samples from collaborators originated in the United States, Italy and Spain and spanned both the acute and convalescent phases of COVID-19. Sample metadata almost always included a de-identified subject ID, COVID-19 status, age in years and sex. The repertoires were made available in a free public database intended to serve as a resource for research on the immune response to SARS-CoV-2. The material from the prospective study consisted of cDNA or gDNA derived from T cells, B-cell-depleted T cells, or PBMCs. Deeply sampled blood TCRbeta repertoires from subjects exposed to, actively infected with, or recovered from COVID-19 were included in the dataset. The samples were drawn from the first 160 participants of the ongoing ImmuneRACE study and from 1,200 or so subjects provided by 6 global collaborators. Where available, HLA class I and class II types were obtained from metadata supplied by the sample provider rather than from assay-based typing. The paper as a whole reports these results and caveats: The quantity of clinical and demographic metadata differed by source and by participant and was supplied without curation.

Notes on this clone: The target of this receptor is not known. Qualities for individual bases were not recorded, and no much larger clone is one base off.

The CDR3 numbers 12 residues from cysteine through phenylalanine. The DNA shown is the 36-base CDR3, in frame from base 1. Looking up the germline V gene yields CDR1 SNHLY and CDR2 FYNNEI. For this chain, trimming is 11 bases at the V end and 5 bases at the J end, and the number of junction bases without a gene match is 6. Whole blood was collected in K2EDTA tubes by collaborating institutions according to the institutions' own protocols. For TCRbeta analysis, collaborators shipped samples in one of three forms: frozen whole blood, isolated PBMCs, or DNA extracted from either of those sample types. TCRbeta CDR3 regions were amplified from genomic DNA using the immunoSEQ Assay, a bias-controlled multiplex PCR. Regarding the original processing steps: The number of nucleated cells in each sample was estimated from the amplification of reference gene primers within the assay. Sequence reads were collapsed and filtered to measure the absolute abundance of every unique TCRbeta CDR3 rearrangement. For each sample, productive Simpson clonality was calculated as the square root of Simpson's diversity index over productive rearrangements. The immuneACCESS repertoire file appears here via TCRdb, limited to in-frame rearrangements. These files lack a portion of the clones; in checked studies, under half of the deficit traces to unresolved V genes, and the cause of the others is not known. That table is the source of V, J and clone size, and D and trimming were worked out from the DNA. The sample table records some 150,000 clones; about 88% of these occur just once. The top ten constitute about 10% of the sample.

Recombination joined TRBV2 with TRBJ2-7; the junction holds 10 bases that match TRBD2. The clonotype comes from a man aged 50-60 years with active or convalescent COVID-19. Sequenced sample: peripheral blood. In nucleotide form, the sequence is TGTGCCGGGGGACTAGCGAGGGACGAGCAGTACTTC. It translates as CAGGLARDEQYF.